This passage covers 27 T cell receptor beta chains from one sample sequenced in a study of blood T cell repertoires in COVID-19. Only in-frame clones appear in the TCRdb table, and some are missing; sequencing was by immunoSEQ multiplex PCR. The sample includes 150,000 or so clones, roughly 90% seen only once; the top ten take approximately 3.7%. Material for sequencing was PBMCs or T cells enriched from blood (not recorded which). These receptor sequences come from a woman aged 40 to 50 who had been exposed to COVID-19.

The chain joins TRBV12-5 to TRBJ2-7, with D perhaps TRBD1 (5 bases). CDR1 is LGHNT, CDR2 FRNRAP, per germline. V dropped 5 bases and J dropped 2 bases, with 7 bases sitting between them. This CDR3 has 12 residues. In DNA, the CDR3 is TGTGCTAGTGGTCAGGGTACCTACGAGCAGTACTTC. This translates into CASGQGTYEQYF.

Here the CDR3 reads CASSQELAGETQYF. The CDR3 bases are TGCGCCAGCAGCCAAGAGCTAGCGGGAGAGACCCAGTACTTC. V and J are TRBV4-3 and TRBJ2-5; 8 bases line up with TRBD2. In germline, CDR1 is LGHNA, CDR2 YSLEER. V was pared by 0 bases and J by 4 bases, with 1 base of the junction left unmatched. The CDR3 consists of 14 residues.

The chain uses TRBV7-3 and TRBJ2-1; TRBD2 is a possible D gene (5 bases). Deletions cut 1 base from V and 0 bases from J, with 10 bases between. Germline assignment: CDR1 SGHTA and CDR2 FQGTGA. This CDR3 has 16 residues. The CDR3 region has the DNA TGTGCCAGCAGCTTAAGAGGGTCCAGCTCCTACAATGAGCAGTTCTTC. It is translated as CASSLRGSSSYNEQFF. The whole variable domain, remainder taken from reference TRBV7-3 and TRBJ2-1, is GAGVSQTPSNKVTEKGKYVELRCDPISGHTALYWYRQSLGQGPEFLIYFQGTGAADDSGLPNDRFFAVRPEGSVSTLKIQRTERGDSAVYLCASSLRGSSSYNEQFFGPGTRLTVL.

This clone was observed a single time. This CDR3 is CASSTPGQGYEQYF. Here the CDR3 DNA reads TGTGCCAGTAGTACTCCGGGACAGGGCTACGAGCAGTACTTC. The rearrangement links TRBV19 to TRBJ2-7; 9 nucleotides line up with TRBD1. Germline CDR1 is LNHDA and CDR2 is SQIVND (reference sequence). CDR3 length: 14 amino acids. Trimming removed 4 bases from V and 3 bases from J; junction bases left unmatched: 4.

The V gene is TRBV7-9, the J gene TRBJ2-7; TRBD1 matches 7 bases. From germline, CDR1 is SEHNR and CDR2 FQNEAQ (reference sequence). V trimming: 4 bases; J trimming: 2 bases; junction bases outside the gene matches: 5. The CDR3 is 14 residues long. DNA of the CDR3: TGTGCCAGCAGCTCCCCGGGACAGCCCTACGAGCAGTACTTC. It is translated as CASSSPGQPYEQYF.

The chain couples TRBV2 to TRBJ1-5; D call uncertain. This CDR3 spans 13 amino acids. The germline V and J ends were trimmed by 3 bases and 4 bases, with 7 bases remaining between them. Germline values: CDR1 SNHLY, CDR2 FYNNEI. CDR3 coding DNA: TGTGCCAGCAGTGATGACGGGAATCAGCCCCAGCATTTT. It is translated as CASSDDGNQPQHF.

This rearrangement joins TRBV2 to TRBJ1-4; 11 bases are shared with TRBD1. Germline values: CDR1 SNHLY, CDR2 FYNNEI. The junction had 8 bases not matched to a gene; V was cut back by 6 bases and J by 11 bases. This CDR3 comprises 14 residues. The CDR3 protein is CASRTPGQGEKLFF. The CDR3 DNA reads TGTGCCAGCAGAACACCGGGACAGGGGGAGAAACTGTTTTTT. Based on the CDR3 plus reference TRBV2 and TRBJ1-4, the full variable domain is EPEVTQTPSHQVTQMGQEVILRCVPISNHLYFYWYRQILGQKVEFLVSFYNNEISEKSEIFDDQFSVERPDGSNFTLKIRSTKLEDSAMYFCASRTPGQGEKLFFGSGTQLSVL.

The CDR3 nucleotides read TGTGCCAGCAGCGTGCCGGGACAGGGGGCGCGGAATGAGCAGTTCTTC. The encoded protein is CASSVPGQGARNEQFF. This chain connects TRBV5-4 to TRBJ2-1; 12 bases agree with TRBD1. The J segment lost 7 bases and the V segment lost 4 bases, leaving 9 bases of the junction unmatched. Germline values: CDR1 SGHNT, CDR2 YYREEE (reference sequence). CDR3 length: 16 residues.

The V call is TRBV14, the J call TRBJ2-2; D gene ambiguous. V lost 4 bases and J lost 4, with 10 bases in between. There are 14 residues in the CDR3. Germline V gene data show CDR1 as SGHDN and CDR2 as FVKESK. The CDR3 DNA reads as TGTGCCAGCAGCCCCGCGGCGGTCACCGGGGAGCTGTTTTTT. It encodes CASSPAAVTGELFF.

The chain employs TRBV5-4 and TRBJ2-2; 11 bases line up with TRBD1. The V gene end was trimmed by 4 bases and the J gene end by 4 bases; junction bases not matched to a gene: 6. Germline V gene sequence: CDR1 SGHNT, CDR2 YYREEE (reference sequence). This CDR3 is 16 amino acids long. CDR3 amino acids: CASSPGQGGSTGELFF. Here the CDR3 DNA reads TGTGCCAGCAGCCCGGGACAGGGGGGGAGCACCGGGGAGCTGTTTTTT.

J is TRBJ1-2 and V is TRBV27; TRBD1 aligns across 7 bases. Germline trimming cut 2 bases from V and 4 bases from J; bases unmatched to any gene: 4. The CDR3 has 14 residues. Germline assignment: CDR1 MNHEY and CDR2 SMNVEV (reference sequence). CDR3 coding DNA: TGTGCCAGCAGTTTAAAGGGACAGTTCTATGGCTACACCTTC. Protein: CASSLKGQFYGYTF.

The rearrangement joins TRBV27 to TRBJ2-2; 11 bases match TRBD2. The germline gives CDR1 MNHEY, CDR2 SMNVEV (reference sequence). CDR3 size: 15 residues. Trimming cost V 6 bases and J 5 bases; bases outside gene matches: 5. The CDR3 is CASSSGLAVTGELFF. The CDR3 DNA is TGTGCCAGCAGCTCGGGACTAGCGGTGACCGGGGAGCTGTTTTTT.

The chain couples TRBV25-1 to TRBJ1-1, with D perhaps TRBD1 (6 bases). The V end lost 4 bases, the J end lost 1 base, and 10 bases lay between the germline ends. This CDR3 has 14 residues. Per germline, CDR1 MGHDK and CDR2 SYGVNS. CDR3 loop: CASSAGGSNTEAFF. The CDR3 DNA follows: TGTGCCAGCAGTGCGGGGGGCTCGAACACTGAAGCTTTCTTT.

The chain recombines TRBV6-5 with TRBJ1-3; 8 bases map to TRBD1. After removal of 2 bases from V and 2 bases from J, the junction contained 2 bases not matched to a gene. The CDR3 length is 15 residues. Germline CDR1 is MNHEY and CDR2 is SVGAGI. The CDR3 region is CASSYLRGPGNTIYF. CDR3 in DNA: TGTGCCAGCAGTTACCTCAGGGGGCCTGGAAACACCATATATTTT.

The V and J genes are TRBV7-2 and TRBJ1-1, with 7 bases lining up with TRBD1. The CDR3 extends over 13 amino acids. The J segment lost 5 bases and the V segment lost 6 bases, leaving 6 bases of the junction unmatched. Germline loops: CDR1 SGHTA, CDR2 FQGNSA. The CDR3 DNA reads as TGTGCCAGCAGAAGGACAGGAGATACTGAAGCTTTCTTT. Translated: CASRRTGDTEAFF. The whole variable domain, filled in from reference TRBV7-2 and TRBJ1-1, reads GAGVSQSPSNKVTEKGKDVELRCDPISGHTALYWYRQSLGQGLEFLIYFQGNSAPDKSGLPSDRFSAERTGGSVSTLTIQRTQQEDSAVYLCASRRTGDTEAFFGQGTRLTVV.

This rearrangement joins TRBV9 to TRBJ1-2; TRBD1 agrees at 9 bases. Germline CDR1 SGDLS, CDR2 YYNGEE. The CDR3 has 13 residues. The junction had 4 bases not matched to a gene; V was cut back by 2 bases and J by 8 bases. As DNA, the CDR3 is TGTGCCAGCAGCGTGAGGACAGGGGAAGGCTACACCTTC. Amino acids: CASSVRTGEGYTF.

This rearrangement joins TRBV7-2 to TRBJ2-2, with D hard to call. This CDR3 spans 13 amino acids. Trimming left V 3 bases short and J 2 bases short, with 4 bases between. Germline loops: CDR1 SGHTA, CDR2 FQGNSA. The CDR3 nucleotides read TGTGCCAGCAGCTTTCTCAACACCGGGGAGCTGTTTTTT. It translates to CASSFLNTGELFF. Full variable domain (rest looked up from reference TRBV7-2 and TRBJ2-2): GAGVSQSPSNKVTEKGKDVELRCDPISGHTALYWYRQSLGQGLEFLIYFQGNSAPDKSGLPSDRFSAERTGGSVSTLTIQRTQQEDSAVYLCASSFLNTGELFFGEGSRLTVL.

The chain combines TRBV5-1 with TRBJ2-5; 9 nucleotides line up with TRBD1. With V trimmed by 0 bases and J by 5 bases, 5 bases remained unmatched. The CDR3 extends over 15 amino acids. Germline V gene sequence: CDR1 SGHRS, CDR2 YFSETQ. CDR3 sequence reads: CASSLGQGVVETQYF. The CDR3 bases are TGCGCCAGCAGCTTGGGACAGGGGGTTGTGGAGACCCAGTACTTC.

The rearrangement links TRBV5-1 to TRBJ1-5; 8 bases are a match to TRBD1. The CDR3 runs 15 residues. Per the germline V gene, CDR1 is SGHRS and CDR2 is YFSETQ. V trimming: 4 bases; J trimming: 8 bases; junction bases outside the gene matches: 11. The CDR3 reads CASSQAGQVGEPQHF. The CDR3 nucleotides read TGCGCCAGCAGCCAAGCGGGACAGGTCGGCGAGCCCCAGCATTTT.

CDR3 amino acids: CASRLVVLTGPNEKLFF. The CDR3 coding sequence is TGTGCAAGTCGCTTAGTCGTATTAACAGGGCCTAATGAAAAACTGTTTTTT. The chain couples TRBV12-2 to TRBJ1-4; the table names TRBD1, a call not compared with the DNA. TRBV12-2 is reported as a pseudogene. CDR3 length: 17 residues.

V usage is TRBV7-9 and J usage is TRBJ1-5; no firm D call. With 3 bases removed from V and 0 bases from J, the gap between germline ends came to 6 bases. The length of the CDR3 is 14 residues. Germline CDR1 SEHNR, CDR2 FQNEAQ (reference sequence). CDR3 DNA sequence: TGTGCCAGCAGCTTGGAGGGTAGCAATCAGCCCCAGCATTTT. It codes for CASSLEGSNQPQHF.

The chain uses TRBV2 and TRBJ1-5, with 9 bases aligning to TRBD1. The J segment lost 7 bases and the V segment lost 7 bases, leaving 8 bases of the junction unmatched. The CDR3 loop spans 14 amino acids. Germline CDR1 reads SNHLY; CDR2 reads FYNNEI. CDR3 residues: CASTSQGAWQPQHF. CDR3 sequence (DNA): TGTGCCAGCACTTCACAGGGGGCTTGGCAGCCCCAGCATTTT.

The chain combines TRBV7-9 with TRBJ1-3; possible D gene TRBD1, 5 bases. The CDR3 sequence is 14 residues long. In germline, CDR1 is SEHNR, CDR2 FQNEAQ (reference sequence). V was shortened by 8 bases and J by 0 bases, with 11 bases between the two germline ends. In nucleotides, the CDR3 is TGTGCCAGCCGCGGGGCAGACTCTGGAAACACCATATATTTT. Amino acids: CASRGADSGNTIYF.

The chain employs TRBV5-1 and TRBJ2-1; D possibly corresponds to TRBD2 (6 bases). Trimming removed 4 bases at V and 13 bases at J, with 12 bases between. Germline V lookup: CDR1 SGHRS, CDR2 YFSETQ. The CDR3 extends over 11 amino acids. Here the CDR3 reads CASSGGTLQFF. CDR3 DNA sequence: TGCGCCAGCAGCGGCGGGACCTTACAGTTCTTC.

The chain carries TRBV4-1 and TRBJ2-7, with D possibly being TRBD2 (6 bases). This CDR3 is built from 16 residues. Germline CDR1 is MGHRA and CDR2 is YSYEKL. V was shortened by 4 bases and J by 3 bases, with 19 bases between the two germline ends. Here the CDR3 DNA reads TGCGCCAGCAGCCCCGCCCGCTTGGACTATGGCTACGAGCAGTACTTC. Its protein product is CASSPARLDYGYEQYF.

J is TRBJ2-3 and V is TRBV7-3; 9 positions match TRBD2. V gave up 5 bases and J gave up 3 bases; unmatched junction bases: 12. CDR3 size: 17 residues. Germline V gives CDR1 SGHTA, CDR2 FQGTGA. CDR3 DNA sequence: TGTGCCAGCAGCGCAACCGCTTCGACTAGCGGAACAGATACGCAGTATTTT. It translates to CASSATASTSGTDTQYF. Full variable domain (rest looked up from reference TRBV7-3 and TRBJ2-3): GAGVSQTPSNKVTEKGKYVELRCDPISGHTALYWYRQSLGQGPEFLIYFQGTGAADDSGLPNDRFFAVRPEGSVSTLKIQRTERGDSAVYLCASSATASTSGTDTQYFGPGTRLTVL.

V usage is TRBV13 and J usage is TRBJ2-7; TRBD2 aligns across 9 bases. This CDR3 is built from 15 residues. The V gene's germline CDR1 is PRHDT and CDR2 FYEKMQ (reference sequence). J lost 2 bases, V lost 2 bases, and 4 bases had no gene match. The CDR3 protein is CASSLTSGRPYEQYF. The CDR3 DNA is TGTGCCAGCAGCTTAACGAGCGGGAGGCCCTACGAGCAGTACTTC.